This is a list of T cell receptor beta chains from one sample in a study of blood T cell repertoires in COVID-19. Method: immunoSEQ multiplex PCR; TCRdb's copy keeps in-frame clones and lacks some. The table shows fewer than 300,000 clones, with around four fifths occurring only once. Sequencing used peripheral blood. The receptors derive from a woman in her 70s with active or convalescent COVID-19. Each CDR3 is given with its conserved first and last residue. The D gene is left open where the match is weak. Size is stated for part of the rows, as once, few or many counts, or as a class when the clone is expanded.

size,D,length,V,J,DNA,CDR3
.,.,15,TRBV2,TRBJ2-2,TGTGCCAGCATTACCGGACGGGAAGGAACCGGGGAGCTGTTTTTT,CASITGREGTGELFF
.,TRBD2,16,TRBV9,TRBJ2-1,TGTGCCAGCAGTCCGGCGGCTAGCGGTTCCTACAATGAGCAGTTCTTC,CASSPAASGSYNEQFF
.,TRBD1,14,TRBV28,TRBJ1-4,TGTGCCAGCAGGGAAACAGGGGGCCATGAAAAACTGTTTTTT,CASRETGGHEKLFF
.,TRBD2,15,TRBV25-1,TRBJ2-7,TGTGCCAGCAGTGAATGGGGGGGGGTTCGTTACGAGCAGTACTTC,CASSEWGGVRYEQYF
once,.,14,TRBV6-6,TRBJ1-2,TGTGCCAGCAGTTATGGACACATGAACTATGGCTACACCTTC,CASSYGHMNYGYTF
.,TRBD2,14,TRBV5-4,TRBJ2-1,TGTGCCAGCTCAACTAGCGGGGGATCCAATGAGCAGTTCTTC,CASSTSGGSNEQFF
.,TRBD2,16,TRBV7-2,TRBJ2-5,TGTGCCAGCAGCTTAGGACTCGGGGGGGGCCGTGAGACCCAGTACTTC,CASSLGLGGGRETQYF
.,.,12,TRBV2,TRBJ2-2,TGTGCCAGCAGCAGGGGCTCCGGGGAGCTGTTTTTT,CASSRGSGELFF
once,.,13,TRBV28,TRBJ2-7,TGTGCCAGCAGTTCTTTACAGCTCTACGAGCAGTACTTC,CASSSLQLYEQYF
.,TRBD1,13,TRBV2,TRBJ1-1,TGTGCCACCGAATCAGACAGGGGGGCTGAAGCTTTCTTT,CATESDRGAEAFF
.,TRBD1,18,TRBV10-3,TRBJ2-1,TGTGCCATCAGTGGGGGGCTCGGGACAGGGGCCCCCTTGGGTGAGCAGTTCTTC,CAISGGLGTGAPLGEQFF
.,TRBD1,16,TRBV7-9,TRBJ1-1,TGTGCCAGCAGCTTACTAACCAGGGGGATCCTCACTGAAGCTTTCTTT,CASSLLTRGILTEAFF
.,.,13,TRBV6-5,TRBJ1-5,TGTGCCAGCAGTTACGGCAGGAATCAGCCCCAGCATTTT,CASSYGRNQPQHF
.,TRBD2,15,TRBV5-1,TRBJ2-1,TGCGCCAGCAGCGACACTAGCGGGAGTCACAATGAGCAGTTCTTC,CASSDTSGSHNEQFF